A selection of T cell receptor beta chains follows, all from one sample in a study of PD-1 blockade in classical Hodgkin lymphoma. TCRdb's table, derived via immunoSEQ multiplex PCR, lists solely in-frame clones and lacks some. The sample lists approximately 89,000 clones, under 85% occurring once. This sample comprised peripheral blood mononuclear cells (PBMCs), obtained before the fourth cycle of nivolumab. All receptors come from a human donor with classical Hodgkin lymphoma. Each CDR3 is given with its conserved first and last residue. D genes are given only for firm matches. The size entry is marked missing in some rows and otherwise reads once, few, many or a size class.

V gene	J gene	clone size	D gene	CDR3 DNA	CDR3 protein
TRBV28	TRBJ1-2	-	-	TGTGCCAGTGGGACGGTCATGAGCTACACCTTC	CASGTVMSYTF
TRBV19	TRBJ2-7	-	TRBD1	TGTGCCAGCTCCTTCCAGGGGGCGGGGGAGCAGTACTTC	CASSFQGAGEQYF
TRBV30	TRBJ2-2	-	-	TGTGCCTGGAGCGGGAGCGAAATCACCGGGGAGCTGTTTTTT	CAWSGSEITGELFF
TRBV5-1	TRBJ1-2	-	TRBD1	TGCGCCAGCAGCCTCGGACAGGGAGGCGGCTACACCTTC	CASSLGQGGGYTF
TRBV28	TRBJ1-2	-	-	TGTGCCAGCAGGGGAGTAGACAGATCCTATACGGGAGGCTACACCTTC	CASRGVDRSYTGGYTF
TRBV6-1	TRBJ1-2	-	-	TGTGCCAGCACCGAGTCGGGGTATCAAGGCTACACCTTC	CASTESGYQGYTF
TRBV11-1	TRBJ2-3	few	TRBD2	TGTGCCAGCAGCTTATTACTAGCGGGAGGAACGCAGTATTTT	CASSLLLAGGTQYF
TRBV19	TRBJ2-7	few	TRBD1	TGTGCCAGTAGCGACAGGGGGAGCGAGCAGTACTTC	CASSDRGSEQYF
TRBV4-1	TRBJ2-2	-	TRBD1	TGCGCCAGCAGCCAGGTGGGGACAGGGAGGAACACCGGGGAGCTGTTTTTT	CASSQVGTGRNTGELFF
TRBV28	TRBJ1-2	many	-	TGTGCCAGCAAACGTGGGGGCAGAAACTATGGCTACACCTTC	CASKRGGRNYGYTF
TRBV29-1	TRBJ2-7	-	TRBD1	TGCAGCGTTGACGGAGACAGGGGTGGATACGAGCAGTACTTC	CSVDGDRGGYEQYF
TRBV10-3	TRBJ1-1	few	-	TGTGCCATCAGTGAGTCGGGGACTGAAGCTTTCTTT	CAISESGTEAFF
TRBV5-6	TRBJ2-5	-	TRBD1	TGTGCCAGCAGCTACAGGGGGGAGTTCGAGACCCAGTACTTC	CASSYRGEFETQYF
TRBV28	TRBJ2-3	-	TRBD2	TGTGCCAGCAGTTATACTAGCGGGATAAGTACGGATACGCAGTATTTT	CASSYTSGISTDTQYF
TRBV2	TRBJ2-7	-	TRBD2	TGTGCCAGCAGTGAACGACTAGCGCCCTACGAGCAGTACTTC	CASSERLAPYEQYF
TRBV7-6	TRBJ2-5	once	TRBD2	TGTGCCAGCAGCTTACGGCGGGGAGGGGAAGAGACCCAGTACTTC	CASSLRRGGEETQYF
TRBV2	TRBJ1-5	-	-	TGTGCCAGCAGTGAAATAAAAGCCGCTCAGCCCCAGCATTTT	CASSEIKAAQPQHF
TRBV6-6	TRBJ2-7	-	TRBD1	TGTGCCAGCAGTCGGCTTAGACAGGGCTACGAGCAGTACTTC	CASSRLRQGYEQYF
TRBV2	TRBJ2-1	-	TRBD1	TGTGCCAGCAGCGCGAGGACAGGGGCCTACAATGAGCAGTTCTTC	CASSARTGAYNEQFF
TRBV2	TRBJ1-1	-	-	TGTGCCAGCAGCGTTTTAGAGAGGGGGAACACTGAAGCTTTCTTT	CASSVLERGNTEAFF
TRBV4-1	TRBJ2-1	-	TRBD2	TGCGCCAGCAGCCAAGAACGGGAGGGACTAGACAAGGAGCAGTTCTTC	CASSQEREGLDKEQFF
TRBV6-5	TRBJ1-2	-	-	TGTGCCAGCAGTTACTCACAGGGTTTGGGCTACACCTTC	CASSYSQGLGYTF
TRBV5-8	TRBJ1-2	-	-	TGTGCCAGCAGCTTGCTGGGGTTTAACTATGGCTACACCTTC	CASSLLGFNYGYTF